This T cell receptor (beta chain) was captured in a study of shared clonotypes between healthy human individuals. This clone was seen at least ten times. This table comes from immunoSEQ multiplex PCR, and its TCRdb copy is limited to in-frame clones, with some not included. This sample has under 150,000 clones; around two thirds occur once, and the top ten carry just under 25%. J gave up 4 bases and V 2 bases, and 1 base lay outside the gene matches. The length of the CDR3 is 14 residues. The rearrangement joins TRBV5-7 to TRBJ2-3; 10 nucleotides line up with TRBD2. TRBV5-7 is annotated as an ORF whose role is uncertain. This TCR derives from a woman in her twenties or thirties in good health. Material for sequencing was memory CD8+ T cells sorted from blood. Regarding subset: CD45RO+ cells pooled with CCR7-negative TemRA cells. The CDR3 DNA reads TGTGCCAGCAGCTTAGCGGGAGGGCCAGATACGCAGTATTTT. This translates into CASSLAGGPDTQYF.